A selection of T cell receptor beta chains follows, all from one sample in a study of chemoradiotherapy in HPV16-positive cancers. Only in-frame clones appear in the TCRdb table, and some are missing; sequencing was by immunoSEQ multiplex PCR. The sample consists of 7,000 or so clones, about two thirds of them appearing once. Sequencing used tumor tissue, obtained from a patient who underwent chemoradiotherapy. Receptors were obtained from a human donor with HPV-associated anogenital cancer. CDR3s include the opening cysteine and the closing phenylalanine or tryptophan. Fields, in order: clone size, V gene, D gene, J gene, CDR3 DNA, CDR3 protein. The D gene is left open where the match is weak. Size is omitted from some rows. Given values are once, few, many or a class for expanded clones.

-	TRBV7-2	TRBD2	TRBJ2-5	TGTGCCAGCAGCCAGCCCCCTAGCGGGGAGAGAGAGACCCAGTACTTC	CASSQPPSGERETQYF
-	TRBV6-1	-	TRBJ1-3	TGTGCCAGCAGTTTGGACGGTTTCTCTGGAAACACCATATATTTT	CASSLDGFSGNTIYF
-	TRBV2	-	TRBJ2-7	TGTGCCAGCAGAAAAGACAGTGACGAGCAGTACTTC	CASRKDSDEQYF
-	TRBV14	-	TRBJ1-4	TGTGCCAGCAGCCATTCACGGGAAAAACTGTTTTTT	CASSHSREKLFF
-	TRBV5-1	-	TRBJ2-2	TGCGCCAGCAGCAAAGAGACCGGGGAGCTGTTTTTT	CASSKETGELFF
once	TRBV19	-	TRBJ2-5	TGTGCCAGTAGTATAATCCAGGGACAAGAGACCCAGTACTTC	CASSIIQGQETQYF
-	TRBV7-9	-	TRBJ1-1	TGTGCCAGCAGGTACACAGGGACCAATTTGACTGAAGCTTTCTTT	CASRYTGTNLTEAFF
once	TRBV27	TRBD1	TRBJ2-1	TGTGCCAGCAGTTTATTGGGACAGGGGGTTCCCTACAATGAGCAGTTCTTC	CASSLLGQGVPYNEQFF
-	TRBV6-1	-	TRBJ2-7	TGTGCCAGCAGTGTAGGACTCTACGAGCAGTACTTC	CASSVGLYEQYF
-	TRBV10-2	-	TRBJ2-7	TGCGCCAGCGGTTCCTACGAGCAGTACTTC	CASGSYEQYF
-	TRBV5-6	-	TRBJ1-1	TGTGCCAGCAGCCCGGGGGGACCTTTGAACACTGAAGCTTTCTTT	CASSPGGPLNTEAFF
-	TRBV5-1	-	TRBJ1-2	TGCGCCAGCAGGGGGCAACAAGGGAACTATGGCTACACCTTC	CASRGQQGNYGYTF
-	TRBV27	TRBD1	TRBJ1-4	TGTGCCAGCAGTTTGCACAGGGGGAGTGAAAAACTGTTTTTT	CASSLHRGSEKLFF
-	TRBV5-4	TRBD2	TRBJ2-3	TGTGCCAGCAGCTTGGGCCTAGCGGGGAACCCTCAGTATTTT	CASSLGLAGNPQYF
-	TRBV30	-	TRBJ2-1	TGTGCCTGGAGACGGTACCCCTACAATGAGCAGTTCTTC	CAWRRYPYNEQFF
-	TRBV30	-	TRBJ2-3	TGTGCCTGGAACCCAGGGGCGGATACGCAGTATTTT	CAWNPGADTQYF
-	TRBV6-4	TRBD2	TRBJ2-3	TGTGCCAGCAGTGAGCGGGGGGGCACAGATACGCAGTATTTT	CASSERGGTDTQYF
-	TRBV5-5	-	TRBJ2-1	TGTGCCAGCAGCTCACAGGGTAATGAGCAGTTCTTC	CASSSQGNEQFF
-	TRBV5-1	-	TRBJ2-7	TGCGCCAGCAGCTTGGACGGCTCCTACGAGCAGTACTTC	CASSLDGSYEQYF
few	TRBV28	-	TRBJ1-2	TGTGCCAGCAGTTTAGCGGGACGAAATGGCTACACCTTC	CASSLAGRNGYTF
-	TRBV7-5	-	TRBJ1-1	TGTGTCCGTACCGCTAGGGGACCGGGGAACACTGAAGCTTTCTTT	CVRTARGPGNTEAFF
-	TRBV19	TRBD1	TRBJ1-2	TGTGCCACTAGTGGACAGGGAATCTCTGGCTACACCTTC	CATSGQGISGYTF
-	TRBV9	TRBD1	TRBJ2-2	TGTGCCAGCAGCATCTATACCCGCCGGGACAGGGTCACCGGGGAGCTGTTTTTT	CASSIYTRRDRVTGELFF
-	TRBV10-1	TRBD1	TRBJ1-1	TGCGCCAGCGCCCGGGACAGGGTAACTGAAGCTTTCTTT	CASARDRVTEAFF
-	TRBV27	-	TRBJ2-3	TGTGCCAGCAGTAGACTTCCCCAGGAAGATACGCAGTATTTT	CASSRLPQEDTQYF
-	TRBV29-1	-	TRBJ1-2	TGCAGCGTTGGGGAACGGGCCTATGGCTACACCTTC	CSVGERAYGYTF
-	TRBV30	-	TRBJ1-4	TGTGCCTGGAGTGTACAGTGGGGTAATGAAAAACTGTTTTTT	CAWSVQWGNEKLFF
-	TRBV30	-	TRBJ1-1	TGTGCCTGGAGTGACTCGGGGAGGGGGGCTGAAGCTTTCTTT	CAWSDSGRGAEAFF
-	TRBV5-1	-	TRBJ1-3	TGCGCCAGCAGCTTGGCTGCGGGAAACACCATATATTTT	CASSLAAGNTIYF
once	TRBV2	TRBD1	TRBJ1-1	TGTGCCAGCAGTGTTGCCAGGGGGGGCACTGAAGCTTTCTTT	CASSVARGGTEAFF
few	TRBV2	-	TRBJ1-2	TGTGCCAGCGGAATAAGGTGGTCTGGCTACACCTTC	CASGIRWSGYTF
-	TRBV10-3	-	TRBJ1-5	TGTGCCATCAGTGAGTATTACTCAACCTTGGTAGGGCGCAATCAGCCCCAGCATTTT	CAISEYYSTLVGRNQPQHF
few	TRBV13	-	TRBJ1-2	TGTGCCAGCAGCTCACAGGGAGATGGCTACACCTTC	CASSSQGDGYTF
-	TRBV6-5	-	TRBJ2-1	TGTGCCAGCAGTTGGGGGACGACCTACAATGAGCAGTTCTTC	CASSWGTTYNEQFF
-	TRBV5-1	TRBD2	TRBJ2-2	TGCGCCAGCAGCTTATGGGGGGGAAACACCGGGGAGCTGTTTTTT	CASSLWGGNTGELFF
few	TRBV7-2	TRBD1	TRBJ1-1	TGTGCCAGCAACCGGGACAGGGGATCAGAAGCTTTCTTT	CASNRDRGSEAFF
-	TRBV7-3	TRBD2	TRBJ2-3	TGTGCCAGCAGCTTAATGGCTAGCGGGGGGGCGGGAGATACGCAGTATTTT	CASSLMASGGAGDTQYF
-	TRBV7-3	TRBD2	TRBJ2-5	TGTGCCAGCAGCTTAAATAGCGGGAGGGGTCAAGAGACCCAGTACTTC	CASSLNSGRGQETQYF
-	TRBV27	TRBD1	TRBJ2-1	TGTGCCAGCAGGGGGACAGGTGGTTCCTACAATGAGCAGTTCTTC	CASRGTGGSYNEQFF
-	TRBV5-1	-	TRBJ2-1	TGCGCCAGCAGCGGGGGGGCCTCAAAGGTCAATGAGCAGTTCTTC	CASSGGASKVNEQFF
large	TRBV5-6	-	TRBJ1-1	TGTGCCAGCAGCTTGGGGTTGGATGCTTTCTTT	CASSLGLDAFF
medium-sized	TRBV5-1	TRBD1	TRBJ1-6	TGCGCCAGCAGACCCTCGACAGGGGAGAATTCACCCCTCCACTTT	CASRPSTGENSPLHF
few	TRBV5-6	-	TRBJ2-5	TGTGCCAGCAGCTTGGATAGGAACATCGGGACCCAGTACTTC	CASSLDRNIGTQYF
-	TRBV13	-	TRBJ2-1	TGTGCCAGCAGCTTAGACGCGGGCAATGAGCAGTTCTTC	CASSLDAGNEQFF
-	TRBV6-6	TRBD1	TRBJ1-5	TGTGCCAGCAGTCCTGGACAGGACAATCAGCCCCAGCATTTT	CASSPGQDNQPQHF
-	TRBV6-6	-	TRBJ2-2	TGTGCCAGCAGTTACAACAGGGTATCTACCGGGGAGCTGTTTTTT	CASSYNRVSTGELFF
-	TRBV5-1	-	TRBJ2-5	TGCGCCAGCAGCTTAGGACTTCAAGAGACCCAGTACTTC	CASSLGLQETQYF
-	TRBV2	-	TRBJ2-3	TGTGCCAGCTCTAGGGTTGGGACAGATACGCAGTATTTT	CASSRVGTDTQYF
-	TRBV6-5	-	TRBJ1-3	TGTGCCAGCAGTTGGGGAGGGCGGGCGCACGGAAACACCATATATTTT	CASSWGGRAHGNTIYF
-	TRBV4-1	TRBD1	TRBJ2-7	TGCGCCAGCAGCCAAGTCCCGGGACAGAACTACGAGCAGTACTTC	CASSQVPGQNYEQYF
-	TRBV9	TRBD1	TRBJ1-6	TGTGCCAGCAGCCTGGGACAGGGGAATTCACCCCTCCACTTT	CASSLGQGNSPLHF
once	TRBV9	TRBD1	TRBJ2-3	TGTGCCAGCAGCTTAACTCCCGGGACAGGGAGCACAGATACGCAGTATTTT	CASSLTPGTGSTDTQYF
-	TRBV5-5	TRBD1	TRBJ1-5	TGTGCCAGCAGCGGAGACAGGGGCCGTGGTCAGCCCCAGCATTTT	CASSGDRGRGQPQHF
few	TRBV6-6	-	TRBJ2-7	TGTGCCAGCAGTTTACAGGAATCCTCCTACGAGCAGTACTTC	CASSLQESSYEQYF
-	TRBV6-4	-	TRBJ2-3	TGTGCCAGCAGTGACTCCGGCCGAAGCACAGATACGCAGTATTTT	CASSDSGRSTDTQYF
few	TRBV5-1	-	TRBJ1-2	TGCGCCAGCAGCTTGCCGGGGAATTATGGCTACACCTTC	CASSLPGNYGYTF
-	TRBV2	-	TRBJ2-1	TGTGCCAGCAGCCCCGGGCCCTACAATGAGCAGTTCTTC	CASSPGPYNEQFF
-	TRBV5-1	TRBD1	TRBJ1-2	TGCGCCAGCAGGGAACAGGGACAGGAGGGCTACACCTTC	CASREQGQEGYTF
-	TRBV15	-	TRBJ1-5	TGTGCCACCAGCAGAGGTACGTTCAGGGAGCCCCAGCATTTT	CATSRGTFREPQHF